A single T cell receptor beta chain is shown here with its context. Its antigen is not known. This entry is derived from a study of shared clonotypes between healthy human individuals. Study details: A couple of women and a few men aged 18 to 49 made up the donors. The study's findings and limits: Larger estimated richness was generally recorded for naive subsets relative to memory subsets.

Method: immunoSEQ multiplex PCR; TCRdb's copy keeps in-frame clones and lacks some. The sample holds about 2.2 million clones, roughly 95% seen once. The naive CD8 subset, CD45RO-negative cells positively selected for CCR7, excluded terminally differentiated effector memory CD45RA+ cells. Trimming stripped 4 bases from V and 2 bases from J, with 13 bases between. The germline V gene encodes CDR1 SGHRS and CDR2 YFSETQ. The CDR3 is made up of 15 amino acids. The chain joins TRBV5-1 to TRBJ2-1, with D possibly matching TRBD2 (6 bases). The sequenced sample was naive CD8+ T cells from PBMCs. The clonotype originates from a man aged 18-30 years in good health. Some clones in this sample may be carry-over from other donors' samples. CDR3 loop: CASSHASAAYNEQFF. CDR3 DNA sequence: TGCGCCAGCAGCCATGCTAGCGCGGCCTACAATGAGCAGTTCTTC. The full variable domain, in which reference TRBV5-1 and TRBJ2-1 provide the parts outside the CDR3, is KAGVTQTPRYLIKTRGQQVTLSCSPISGHRSVSWYQQTPGQGLQFLFEYFSETQRNKGNFPGRFSGRQFSNSRSEMNVSTLELGDSALYLCASSHASAAYNEQFFGPGTRLTVL.